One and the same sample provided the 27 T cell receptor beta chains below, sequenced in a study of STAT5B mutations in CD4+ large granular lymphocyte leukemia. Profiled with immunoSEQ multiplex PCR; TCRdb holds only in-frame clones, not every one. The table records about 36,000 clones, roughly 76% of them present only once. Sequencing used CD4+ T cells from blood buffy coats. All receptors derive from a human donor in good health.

The DNA for the CDR3 is TGTGCCAGCAGTGAAGATCGGACAGGGTCGCAGCCCCAGCATTTT. It codes for CASSEDRTGSQPQHF. The gene calls are TRBV2 and TRBJ1-5, with 8 bases identical to TRBD1. With V trimmed by 1 base and J by 7 bases, 6 bases remained unmatched. Germline V CDR1 and CDR2: SNHLY, FYNNEI. The CDR3 sequence is 15 residues long.

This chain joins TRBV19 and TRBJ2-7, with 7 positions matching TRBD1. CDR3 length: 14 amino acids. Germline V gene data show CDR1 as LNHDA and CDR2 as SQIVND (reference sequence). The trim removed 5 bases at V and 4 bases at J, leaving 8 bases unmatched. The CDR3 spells CASSFRDSRYEQYF. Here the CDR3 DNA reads TGTGCCAGTAGTTTCCGGGACAGTAGGTACGAGCAGTACTTC.

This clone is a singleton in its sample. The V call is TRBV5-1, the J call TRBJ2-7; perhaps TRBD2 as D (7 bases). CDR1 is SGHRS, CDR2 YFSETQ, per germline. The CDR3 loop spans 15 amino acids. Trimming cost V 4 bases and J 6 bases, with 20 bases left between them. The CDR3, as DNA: TGCGCCAGCAGCAGGGAGGGGGTCTACGATCGCGAGCAGTACTTC. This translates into CASSREGVYDREQYF.

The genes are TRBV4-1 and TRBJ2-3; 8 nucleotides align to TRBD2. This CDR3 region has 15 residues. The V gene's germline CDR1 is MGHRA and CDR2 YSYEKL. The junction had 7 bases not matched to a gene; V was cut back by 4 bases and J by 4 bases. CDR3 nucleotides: TGCGCCAGCAGCCCGGGCAGCGGGAGATCAGATACGCAGTATTTT. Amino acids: CASSPGSGRSDTQYF.

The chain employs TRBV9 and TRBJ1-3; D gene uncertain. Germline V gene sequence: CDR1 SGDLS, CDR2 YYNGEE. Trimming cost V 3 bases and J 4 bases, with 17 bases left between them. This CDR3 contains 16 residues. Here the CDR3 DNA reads TGTGCCAGCAGCGCCCAACTCCTCTTGGCAGGAAACACCATATATTTT. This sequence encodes CASSAQLLLAGNTIYF.

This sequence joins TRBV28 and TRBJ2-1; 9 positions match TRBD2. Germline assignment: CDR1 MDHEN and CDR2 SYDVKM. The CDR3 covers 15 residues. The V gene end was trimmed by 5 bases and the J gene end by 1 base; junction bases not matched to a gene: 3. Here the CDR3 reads CASSDSGRSYNEQFF. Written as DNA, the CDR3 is TGTGCCAGCAGTGATAGCGGGAGATCCTACAATGAGCAGTTCTTC.

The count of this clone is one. This chain's CDR3 is CASSFRPTREPNEKLFF. CDR3 in DNA: TGCGCCAGCAGCTTCCGACCTACCAGGGAACCTAATGAAAAACTGTTTTTT. The chain employs TRBV4-1 and TRBJ1-4, with D possibly being TRBD1 (5 bases). This CDR3 comprises 17 residues. V lost 5 bases to trimming and J lost 3 bases, with 19 bases between them. In germline, CDR1 is MGHRA, CDR2 YSYEKL.

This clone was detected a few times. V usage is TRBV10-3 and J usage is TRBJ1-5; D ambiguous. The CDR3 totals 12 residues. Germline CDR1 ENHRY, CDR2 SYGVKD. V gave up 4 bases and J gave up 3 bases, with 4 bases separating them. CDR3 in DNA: TGTGCCATCAGTGCAAACAATCAGCCCCAGCATTTT. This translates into CAISANNQPQHF.

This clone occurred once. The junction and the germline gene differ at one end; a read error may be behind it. CDR3: CASSPLQVGADTQYF. The CDR3 region has the DNA TGTGCCAGCTCCCCACTACAGGTTGGGGCAGATACGCAGTATTTT. V is TRBV18 and J is TRBJ2-3, with TRBD1 as a possible D gene (5 bases). Germline V gene sequence: CDR1 KGHSH, CDR2 LQKENI. CDR3 length equals 15 residues.

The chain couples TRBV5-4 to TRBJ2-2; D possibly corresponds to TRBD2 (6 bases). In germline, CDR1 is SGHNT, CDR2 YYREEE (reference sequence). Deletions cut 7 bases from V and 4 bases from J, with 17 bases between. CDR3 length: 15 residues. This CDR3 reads CASGPGSGSTGELFF. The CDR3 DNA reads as TGTGCCAGCGGCCCGGGTAGCGGATCCACCGGGGAGCTGTTTTTT.

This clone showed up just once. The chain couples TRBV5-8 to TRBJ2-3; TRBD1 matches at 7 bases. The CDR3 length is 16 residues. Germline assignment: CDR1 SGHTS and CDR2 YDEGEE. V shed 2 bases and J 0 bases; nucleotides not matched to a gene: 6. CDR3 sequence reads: CASSLTGAPSTDTQYF. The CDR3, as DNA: TGTGCCAGCAGCTTAACAGGGGCCCCTAGCACAGATACGCAGTATTTT.

CDR3 in amino acids: CASSIPGNTEAFF. CDR3 coding DNA: TGTGCCAGTAGTATTCCGGGGAACACTGAAGCTTTCTTT. The chain is built from TRBV19 and TRBJ1-1; no firm D call. Trimming took 3 bases from V and 1 from J, leaving 6 bases between them. Germline V gene data show CDR1 as LNHDA and CDR2 as SQIVND (reference sequence). There are 13 residues in the CDR3.

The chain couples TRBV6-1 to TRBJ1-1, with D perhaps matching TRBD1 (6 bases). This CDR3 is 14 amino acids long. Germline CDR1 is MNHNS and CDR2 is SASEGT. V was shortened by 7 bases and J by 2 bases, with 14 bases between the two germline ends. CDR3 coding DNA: TGTGCCAGCACCCGGGGGGCAGCTAACACTGAAGCTTTCTTT. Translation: CASTRGAANTEAFF.

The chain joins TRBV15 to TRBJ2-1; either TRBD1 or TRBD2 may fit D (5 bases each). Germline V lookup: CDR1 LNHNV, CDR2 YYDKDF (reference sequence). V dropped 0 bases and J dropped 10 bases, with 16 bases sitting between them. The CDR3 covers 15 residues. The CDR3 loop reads CATSRDPGPGWEQFF. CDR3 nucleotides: TGTGCCACCAGCAGAGACCCGGGACCCGGGTGGGAGCAGTTCTTC.

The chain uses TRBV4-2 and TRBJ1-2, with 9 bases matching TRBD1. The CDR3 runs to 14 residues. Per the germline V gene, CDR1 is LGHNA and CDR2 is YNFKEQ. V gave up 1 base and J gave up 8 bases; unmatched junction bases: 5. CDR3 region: CASSQAGQGKGYTF. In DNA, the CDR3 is TGTGCCAGCAGCCAAGCGGGACAGGGAAAAGGCTACACCTTC.

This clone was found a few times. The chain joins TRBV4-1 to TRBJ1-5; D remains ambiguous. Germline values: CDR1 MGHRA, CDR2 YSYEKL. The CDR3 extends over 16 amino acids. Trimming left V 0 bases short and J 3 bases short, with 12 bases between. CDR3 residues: CASSQEAAHTNQPQHF. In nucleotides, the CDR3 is TGCGCCAGCAGCCAAGAGGCAGCGCACACCAATCAGCCCCAGCATTTT.

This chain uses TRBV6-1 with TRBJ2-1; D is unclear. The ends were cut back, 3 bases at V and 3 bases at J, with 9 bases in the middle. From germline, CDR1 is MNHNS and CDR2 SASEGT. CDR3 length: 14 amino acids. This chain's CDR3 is CASSDVGFYNEQFF. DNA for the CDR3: TGTGCCAGCAGTGACGTTGGGTTCTACAATGAGCAGTTCTTC.

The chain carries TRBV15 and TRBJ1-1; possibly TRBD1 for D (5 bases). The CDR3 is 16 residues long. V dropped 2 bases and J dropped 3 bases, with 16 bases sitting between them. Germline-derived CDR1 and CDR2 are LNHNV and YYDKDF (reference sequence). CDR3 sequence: CATSRPLGAGDTEAFF. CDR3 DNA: TGTGCCACCAGCAGACCTTTAGGGGCCGGGGACACTGAAGCTTTCTTT. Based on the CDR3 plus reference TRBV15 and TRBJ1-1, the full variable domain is DAMVIQNPRYQVTQFGKPVTLSCSQTLNHNVMYWYQQKSSQAPKLLFHYYDKDFNNEADTPDNFQSRRPNTSFCFLDIRSPGLGDTAMYLCATSRPLGAGDTEAFFGQGTRLTVV.

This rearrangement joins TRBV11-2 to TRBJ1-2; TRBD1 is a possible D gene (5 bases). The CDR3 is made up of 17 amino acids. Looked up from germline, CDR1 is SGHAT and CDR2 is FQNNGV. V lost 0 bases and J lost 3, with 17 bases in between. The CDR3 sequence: CASSLDSLRGTDYGYTF. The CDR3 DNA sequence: TGTGCCAGCAGCTTAGATTCGTTAAGGGGAACGGACTATGGCTACACCTTC.

The CDR3 nucleotides read TGTGCCAGCAGCTCTCCAGACAGGGGTGGCTACACCTTC. It yields the protein CASSSPDRGGYTF. V usage is TRBV5-6 and J usage is TRBJ1-2, with 8 bases matching TRBD1. Germline V gives CDR1 SGHDT, CDR2 YYEEEE. The CDR3 has 13 amino acids. The junction had 5 bases not matched to a gene; V was cut back by 3 bases and J by 7 bases.

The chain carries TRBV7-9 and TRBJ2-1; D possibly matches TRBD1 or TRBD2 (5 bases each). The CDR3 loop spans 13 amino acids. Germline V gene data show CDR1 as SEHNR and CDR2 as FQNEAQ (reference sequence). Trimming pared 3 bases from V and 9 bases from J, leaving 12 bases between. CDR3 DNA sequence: TGTGCCAGCAGCTTGAGAAGGGACGGTGAGCAGTTCTTC. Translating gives CASSLRRDGEQFF.

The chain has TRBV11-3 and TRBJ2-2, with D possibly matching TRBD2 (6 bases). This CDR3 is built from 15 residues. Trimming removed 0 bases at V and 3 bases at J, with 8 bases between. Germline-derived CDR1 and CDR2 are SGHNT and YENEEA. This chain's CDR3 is CASSLDAGYTGELFF. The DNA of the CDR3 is TGTGCCAGCAGCTTAGATGCGGGGTACACCGGGGAGCTGTTTTTT.

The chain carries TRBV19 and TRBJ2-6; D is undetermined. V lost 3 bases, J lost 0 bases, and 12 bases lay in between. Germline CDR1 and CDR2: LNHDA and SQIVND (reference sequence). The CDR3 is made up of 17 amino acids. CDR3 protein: CASSMRLSPSGANVLTF. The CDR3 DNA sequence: TGTGCCAGTAGTATGAGACTCTCACCCTCTGGGGCCAACGTCCTGACTTTC.

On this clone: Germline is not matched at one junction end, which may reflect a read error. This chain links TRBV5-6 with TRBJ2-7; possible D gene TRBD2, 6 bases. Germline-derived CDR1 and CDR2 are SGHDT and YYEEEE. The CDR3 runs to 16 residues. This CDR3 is CASSLRRSGVSHEQYF. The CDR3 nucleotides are TGTGCCAGCAGCTTGCGGCGGTCGGGGGTCTCCCACGAGCAGTACTTC.

The CDR3 DNA follows: TGCGCCCCTATTATCGGTAGGGGGGAGGCCATGAAAGCTTTCTTT. It codes for CAPIIGRGEAMKAFF. The rearrangement uses TRBV10-2 and TRBJ1-1; possible D gene TRBD1, 6 bases. CDR1 is WSHSY and CDR2 is SAAADI in the germline V gene. The CDR3 covers 15 residues. The V end lost 11 bases, the J end lost 9 bases, and 28 bases lay between the germline ends.

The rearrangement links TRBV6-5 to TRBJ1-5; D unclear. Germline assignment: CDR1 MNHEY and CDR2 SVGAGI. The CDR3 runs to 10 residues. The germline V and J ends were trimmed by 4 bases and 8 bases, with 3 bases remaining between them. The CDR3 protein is CASSWEPQHF. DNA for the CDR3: TGTGCCAGCAGTTGGGAGCCCCAGCATTTT.

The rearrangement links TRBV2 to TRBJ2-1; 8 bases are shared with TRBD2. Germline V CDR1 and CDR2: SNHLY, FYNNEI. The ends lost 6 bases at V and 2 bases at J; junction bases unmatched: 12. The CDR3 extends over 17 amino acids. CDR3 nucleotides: TGTGCCAGCAGGGGGCCGTATGGCGGGGGGCCCTACAATGAGCAGTTCTTC. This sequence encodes CASRGPYGGGPYNEQFF. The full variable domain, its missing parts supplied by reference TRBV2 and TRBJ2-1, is EPEVTQTPSHQVTQMGQEVILRCVPISNHLYFYWYRQILGQKVEFLVSFYNNEISEKSEIFDDQFSVERPDGSNFTLKIRSTKLEDSAMYFCASRGPYGGGPYNEQFFGPGTRLTVL.